This TCR beta chain was captured by sequencing in a study of cytomegalovirus exposure and HLA in healthy donors (TCRdb year 2017). A note on the overall study: According to a later analysis, one platform produced both the roughly 130 validation repertoires and the 720 or so repertoires of the first cohort. To predict cytomegalovirus infection status, the study brought together high-throughput TCR immunosequencing, statistical association of individual TCRs with disease status, and machine learning. A separate validation cohort of 100 to 150 different subjects was used in addition to the approximately 700-subject first cohort. The aim of the study was to test whether cataloging public T cell receptors could identify signatures of past pathogen exposure.

The paper as a whole reports these results and caveats: A later analysis lacked HLA typing for the validation cohort, so it scored co-occurrence in that cohort across all 120 or so repertoires. The authors suggested that the approach could potentially be generalized to other disease states and immunological phenotypes. The study listed approximately 150 TCR beta chains as associated with cytomegalovirus. Across donors, most TCR sequences were observed very rarely, whereas some public TCRs were present in many individuals. In both the original and validation cohorts, the classifier was reported to diagnose cytomegalovirus status with high specificity and sensitivity. In a later analysis, TCRs clustered in the first cohort were found to also tend to co-occur in the roughly 110 validation repertoires, with about 94% of cluster scores above 0. In vitro tests confirmed that three of the cytomegalovirus-associated TCR beta chains recognize cytomegalovirus antigens.

The donors belonged to the validation cohort of under 150 subjects, which was separate from the 666-subject first cohort. Comment on this clone: Its antigen is currently not known. Base qualities are not at hand, and no much larger clone is one base apart.

The CDR3, cysteine through phenylalanine, is 16 amino acids long. Just CDR3 DNA is preserved here, 48 bases in frame from base 1. Libraries were prepared through the immunoSEQ multiplex PCR assay. In the original analysis: A statistical classification framework was built for diagnosing cytomegalovirus status from the catalog of TCR beta chain sequences. The immuneACCESS repertoire file appears here via TCRdb, limited to in-frame rearrangements. These files lack a portion of the clones; in checked studies, under half of the deficit traces to unresolved V genes, and the cause of the others is not known. That table supplies the V and J calls and clone size; D and trimming were determined from the DNA. This sample lists some 150,000 clones; about 88% were detected once. Clones ranked in the top ten supply 2.5% to 4% of the sample.

Sequences were obtained from PBMCs. The V and J segments used are TRBV1 and TRBJ2-7; the table's D call, TRBD2, has no DNA check behind it. TRBV1 is labeled a pseudogene. This receptor was obtained from a woman aged 18-29 years in good health and CMV-seropositive. This receptor carries the CDR3 CTSSPILAESSHEQYF. The nucleotides read TGCACCAGCAGCCCAATACTAGCGGAGTCCTCCCACGAGCAGTACTTC.